This TCR beta chain was retrieved from a study of blood T cell repertoires in COVID-19 (dated by TCRdb to 2018 to 2021). Regarding the research as a whole: Samples covering the acute and convalescent phases of COVID-19 were provided by collaborators in the United States, Italy and Spain. Where HLA class I and class II types were available, the types were taken from metadata supplied by the sample provider, not from assay-based typing. Deeply sampled blood TCRbeta repertoires from subjects exposed to, actively infected with, or recovered from COVID-19 were included in the dataset. A freely available public database, intended as a resource for researchers studying the immune response to SARS-CoV-2, is where the repertoires were released. A de-identified subject ID, COVID-19 status, age in years and sex were almost always included in the sample metadata. Samples were obtained from the ongoing ImmuneRACE study (first 160 participants) and from over 1,000 subjects provided by 6 global collaborators. The prospective study material was composed of cDNA or gDNA derived from T cells, B-cell-depleted T cells, or PBMCs. Summary of the overall study and its limitations: The amount of clinical and demographic metadata varied by source and participant and was provided uncurated.

Whole blood was collected in K2EDTA tubes by collaborating institutions according to the institutions' own protocols. Collaborator samples were shipped for TCRbeta analysis as frozen whole blood, isolated PBMCs, or DNA extracted from either sample type. TCRbeta CDR3 regions were amplified from genomic DNA using the immunoSEQ Assay, a bias-controlled multiplex PCR. In the paper's pipeline: The number of nucleated cells in each sample was estimated by amplification of reference gene primers within the assay. To quantify the absolute abundance of each unique TCRbeta CDR3 rearrangement, sequence reads were collapsed and filtered. For each sample, productive Simpson clonality was calculated as the square root of Simpson's diversity index over productive rearrangements. The clones in this table, taken by TCRdb from immuneACCESS, are in-frame only. Not every clone is retained; where verified, under half of the shortfall comes from an unresolved V gene, and the cause of the rest is unknown. V, J and clone size are taken as reported in that table, and D and trimming were inferred from the DNA itself. Across this sample there are over 85,000 clones, with less than 95% seen only once. The ten top clones hold about 2.5% of the sample.

Cut back by 0 bases and 6 bases, the V and J ends lie 13 bases apart. The CDR1 and CDR2 encoded by the germline V gene are SGDLS and YYNGEE. The CDR3 runs 15 residues from the cysteine to the phenylalanine. Only the CDR3 DNA stays, 45 bases, in frame from base 1. A note on this clone: Its antigen remains undetermined. No clone much larger than this one lies a single base away; base qualities are absent.

The rearranged chain carries TRBV9 and TRBJ1-5; the D segment cannot be called with confidence. The sequence was obtained from a human donor with active COVID-19. The donor label of this sample is uncertain. Specimen: peripheral blood. The DNA reads as follows: TGTGCCAGCAGCGTAGACGCCTCCAGCGGTCAGCCCCAGCATTTT. It encodes CASSVDASSGQPQHF. Reference TRBV9 and TRBJ1-5 genes cover what lies past the CDR3, so the full variable domain is DSGVTQTPKHLITATGQRVTLRCSPRSGDLSVYWYQQSLDQGLQFLIQYYNGEERAKGNILERFSAQQFPDLHSELNLSSLELGDSALYFCASSVDASSGQPQHFGDGTRLSIL.